The text below deals with one T cell receptor beta chain. What it recognizes is unknown. This specimen belongs to a study of identical twins. Regarding the study as a whole: Among out-of-frame alpha sequences shared by twins, low generation probability occurred in excess. Whereas memory repertoires showed no such difference, abundant cord blood beta clonotypes carried fewer insertions.

Germline lookup yields CDR1 SGHRS and CDR2 YFSETQ. Trimming stripped 1 base from V and 6 bases from J, with 16 bases between. CDR3 length: 15 amino acids. Template switching added a universal primer site, and cDNA bore unique molecular identifiers. One entry per CDR3 protein, called by TCRdb with MiXCR from the 5' RACE reads. The sample lists around 530,000 distinct CDR3 sequences, nearly 15% occurring once. These data were also filed under a second study, of yellow fever vaccine responses in identical twins.

The specimen was CD4+ T cells sorted from blood. The TCR was taken from a woman younger than 30 in good health. The chain carries TRBV5-1 and TRBJ1-2, with a tentative D call TRBD1 (5 bases). The CDR3 region is CASSLTGREGDGYTF. DNA of the CDR3: TGCGCCAGCAGCTTGACGGGCAGGGAAGGAGATGGCTACACCTTC.